The T cell receptor beta chain under discussion was sequenced for a study of blood T cell repertoires in COVID-19. Study as a whole: Whether acute or convalescent, the COVID-19 samples came from the United States, Italy and Spain.

Researchers sorted participants into cohorts using their self-reported clinical history. Recovered status applied to Cohort 3 donors who had two consecutive negative PCRs. It also applied to those with clearance or with symptom resolution. Sequenced by immunoSEQ multiplex PCR; TCRdb stores in-frame clones only, minus some. In the table there are roughly 330,000 clones, 88% of which are singletons. The CDR3 is made up of 14 amino acids. Germline CDR1 and CDR2: MDHEN and SYDVKM. Trimming took off 1 base at V and 5 bases at J, with 9 bases between the two ends. The source material was PBMCs or T cells enriched from blood (not recorded which). The chain joins TRBV28 to TRBJ2-4; D is ambiguous. The origin of this receptor is a man younger than 40 who had recovered from COVID-19. The CDR3 nucleotides are TGTGCCAGCAGTTTATACAGAATAGAAAACATTCAGTACTTC. It specifies CASSLYRIENIQYF. The full variable domain, its missing parts supplied by reference TRBV28 and TRBJ2-4, is DVKVTQSSRYLVKRTGEKVFLECVQDMDHENMFWYRQDPGLGLRLIYFSYDVKMKEKGDIPEGYSVSREKKERFSLILESASTNQTSMYLCASSLYRIENIQYFGAGTRLSVL.